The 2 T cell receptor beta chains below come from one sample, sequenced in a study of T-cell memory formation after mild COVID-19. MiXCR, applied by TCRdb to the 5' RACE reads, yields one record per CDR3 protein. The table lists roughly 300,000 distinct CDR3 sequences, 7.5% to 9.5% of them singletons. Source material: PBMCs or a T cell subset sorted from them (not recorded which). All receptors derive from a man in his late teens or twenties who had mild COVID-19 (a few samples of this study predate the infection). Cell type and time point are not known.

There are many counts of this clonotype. The CDR3 DNA reads as TGTGCCAGCAGCTTGGGGATTACGGGGGGAAACATTCAGTACTTC. Its protein product is CASSLGITGGNIQYF. J is TRBJ2-4 and V is TRBV7-2; 7 nucleotides match TRBD2. The V gene's germline CDR1 is SGHTA and CDR2 FQGNSA. There are 15 residues in the CDR3. V lost 3 bases to trimming and J lost 6 bases; unmatched junction nucleotides: 8.

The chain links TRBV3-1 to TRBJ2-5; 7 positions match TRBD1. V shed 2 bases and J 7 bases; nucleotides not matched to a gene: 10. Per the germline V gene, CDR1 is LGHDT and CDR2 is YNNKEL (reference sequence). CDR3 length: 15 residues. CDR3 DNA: TGTGCCAGCAGCCAAAGGGGGACAGCTAAAGGGACCCAGTACTTC. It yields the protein CASSQRGTAKGTQYF.